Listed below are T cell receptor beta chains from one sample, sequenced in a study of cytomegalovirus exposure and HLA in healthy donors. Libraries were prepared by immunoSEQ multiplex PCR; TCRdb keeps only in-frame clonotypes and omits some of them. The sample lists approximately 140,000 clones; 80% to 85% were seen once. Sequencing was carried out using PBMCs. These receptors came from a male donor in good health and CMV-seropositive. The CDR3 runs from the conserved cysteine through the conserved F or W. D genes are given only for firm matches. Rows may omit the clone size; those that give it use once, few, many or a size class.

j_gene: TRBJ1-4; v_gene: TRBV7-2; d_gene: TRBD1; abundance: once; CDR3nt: TGTGCCAGCAGCCCGGGACAGACTAATGAAAAACTGTTTTTT; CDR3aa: CASSPGQTNEKLFF
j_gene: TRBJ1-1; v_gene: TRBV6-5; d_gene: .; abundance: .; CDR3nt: TGTGCCAGCAGTTACTCGAGAGTCGGGGACACTGAAGCTTTCTTT; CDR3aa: CASSYSRVGDTEAFF
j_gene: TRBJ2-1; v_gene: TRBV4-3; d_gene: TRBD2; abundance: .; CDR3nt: TGCGCCAGCAGCCAAGATCTAAGTGAGGGGACTAGGGATCACAATGAGCAGTTCTTC; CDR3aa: CASSQDLSEGTRDHNEQFF
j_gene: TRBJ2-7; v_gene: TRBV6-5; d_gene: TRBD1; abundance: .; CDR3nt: TGTGCCAGCAGTTACTCGATCGCGACAGGGGCCTACGAGCAGTACTTC; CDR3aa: CASSYSIATGAYEQYF
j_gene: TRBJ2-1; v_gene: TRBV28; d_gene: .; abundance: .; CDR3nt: TGTGCCAGCAGTTCATTTAGCCGCAATGAGCAGTTCTTC; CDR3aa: CASSSFSRNEQFF
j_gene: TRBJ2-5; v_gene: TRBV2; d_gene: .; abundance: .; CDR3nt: TGTGCCAGCAGGGCAGACCAAGAGACCCAGTACTTC; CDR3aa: CASRADQETQYF
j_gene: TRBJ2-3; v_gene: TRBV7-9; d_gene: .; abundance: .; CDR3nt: TGTGCCAGCAGCTTGGCCACAGATACGCAGTATTTT; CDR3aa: CASSLATDTQYF
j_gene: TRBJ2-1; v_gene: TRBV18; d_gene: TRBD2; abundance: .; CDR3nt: TGTGCCAGCTCACCATGGGGACTAGCGGGGGCCCACAATGAGCAGTTCTTC; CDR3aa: CASSPWGLAGAHNEQFF
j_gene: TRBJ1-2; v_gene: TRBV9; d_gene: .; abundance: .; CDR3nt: TGTGCCAGCAGCGTAGGTAGGACAGACAACTATGGCTACACCTTC; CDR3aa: CASSVGRTDNYGYTF
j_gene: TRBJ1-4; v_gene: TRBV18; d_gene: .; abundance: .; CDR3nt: TGTGCCAGCTCACTCCGGGACACCTATGAAAAACTGTTTTTT; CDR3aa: CASSLRDTYEKLFF
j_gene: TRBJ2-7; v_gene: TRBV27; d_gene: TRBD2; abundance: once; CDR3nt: TGTGCCAGCAGTATACTAGCGGGAGAGTACTACGAGCAGTACTTC; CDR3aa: CASSILAGEYYEQYF
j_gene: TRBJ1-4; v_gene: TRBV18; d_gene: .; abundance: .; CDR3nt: TGTGCCAGCTCACCACGAGAAACTAATGAAAAACTGTTTTTT; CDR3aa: CASSPRETNEKLFF
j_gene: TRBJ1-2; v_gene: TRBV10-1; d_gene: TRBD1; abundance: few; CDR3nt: TGCGCCAGCAGTGAGTTGCCCCGGGACAGGGGGCCTACCAACTATGGCTACACCTTC; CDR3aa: CASSELPRDRGPTNYGYTF
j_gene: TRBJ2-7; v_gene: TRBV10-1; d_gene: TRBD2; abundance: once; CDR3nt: TGCGCCAGCAGTGAGCTAGCGGGGGCCTCCTACGAGCAGTACTTC; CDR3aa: CASSELAGASYEQYF
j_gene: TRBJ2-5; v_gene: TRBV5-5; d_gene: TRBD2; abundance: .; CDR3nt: TGTGCCAGCAATAGACTAGCGGGGCGGTCGTTACAGACCCAGTACTTC; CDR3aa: CASNRLAGRSLQTQYF
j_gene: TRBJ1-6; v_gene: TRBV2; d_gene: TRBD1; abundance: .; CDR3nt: TGTGCCAGCTCGGGACAGCTTAATTCACCCCTCCACTTT; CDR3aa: CASSGQLNSPLHF
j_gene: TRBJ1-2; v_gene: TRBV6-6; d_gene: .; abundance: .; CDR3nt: TGTGCCAGCAGTTACTCACCCAGTAGGGGTGATGGCTACACCTTC; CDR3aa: CASSYSPSRGDGYTF
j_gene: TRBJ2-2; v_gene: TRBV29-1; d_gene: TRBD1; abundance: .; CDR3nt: TGCAGCGCCGGACGACAGGGTGAAACCGGGGAGCTGTTTTTT; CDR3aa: CSAGRQGETGELFF